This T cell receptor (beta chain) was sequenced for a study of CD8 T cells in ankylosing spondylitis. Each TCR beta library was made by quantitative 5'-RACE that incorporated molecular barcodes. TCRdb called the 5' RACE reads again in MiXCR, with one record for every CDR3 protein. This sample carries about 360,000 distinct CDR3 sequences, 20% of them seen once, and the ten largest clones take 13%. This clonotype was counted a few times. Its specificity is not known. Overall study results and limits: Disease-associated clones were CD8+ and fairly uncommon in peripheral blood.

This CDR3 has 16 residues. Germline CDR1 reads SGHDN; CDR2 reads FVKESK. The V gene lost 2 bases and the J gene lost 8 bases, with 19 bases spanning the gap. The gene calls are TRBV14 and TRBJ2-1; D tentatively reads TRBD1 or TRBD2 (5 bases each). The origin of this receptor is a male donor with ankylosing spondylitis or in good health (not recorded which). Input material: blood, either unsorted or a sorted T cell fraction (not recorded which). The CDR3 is CASSQLRPAGSDEQFF. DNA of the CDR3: TGTGCCAGCAGCCAATTAAGGCCGGCAGGGAGCGATGAGCAGTTCTTC.